The 7 T cell receptor beta chains presented below share a single source sample, sequenced in a study of PD-1 blockade in classical Hodgkin lymphoma. Every single patient, without exception, relapsed after autologous stem cell transplantation, and brentuximab vedotin exposure varied. Only in-frame clones appear in the TCRdb table, and some are missing; sequencing was by immunoSEQ multiplex PCR. The sample contains around 70,000 clones, 65% to 75% of which appear only once. The sample here was peripheral blood mononuclear cells (PBMCs), taken before the second cycle of nivolumab. The source is a human donor with classical Hodgkin lymphoma.

The rearrangement joins TRBV9 to TRBJ1-4; D is uncertain. The CDR3 contains 14 residues. CDR1 is SGDLS and CDR2 is YYNGEE in the germline V gene. V lost 3 bases and J 0 bases, leaving 6 bases between the germline ends. The CDR3 nucleotides read TGTGCCAGCAGCGCCGCTGCAACTAATGAAAAACTGTTTTTT. This sequence encodes CASSAAATNEKLFF.

This clone was found once. This chain joins TRBV5-1 and TRBJ2-7; 10 nucleotides line up with TRBD1. The CDR3 is made up of 15 amino acids. V gave up 2 bases and J gave up 2 bases; unmatched junction bases: 4. The V gene's germline CDR1 is SGHRS and CDR2 YFSETQ. The CDR3 DNA is TGCGCCAGCAGCTTTAGCGGGACAGGGGCCTACGAGCAGTACTTC. This translates into CASSFSGTGAYEQYF.

The chain joins TRBV21-1 to TRBJ1-2. TRBV21-1 is a pseudogene segment. This CDR3 comprises 15 residues. The CDR3 region is CASCYRPPFKYGYTF. In DNA form, the CDR3 reads TGTGCCAGCTGTTACCGGCCCCCTTTTAAGTATGGCTACACCTTC.

The rearrangement links TRBV4-1 to TRBJ1-1, with a tentative D call TRBD1 (6 bases). The CDR3 consists of 13 residues. V lost 6 bases and J lost 0, with 8 bases in between. Per the germline V gene, CDR1 is MGHRA and CDR2 is YSYEKL. The chain's CDR3 is CASSRGVNTEAFF. The CDR3 region has the DNA TGCGCCAGCAGTAGGGGGGTGAACACTGAAGCTTTCTTT.

The rearrangement uses TRBV19 and TRBJ2-5; weak D call: TRBD2 (6 bases). V dropped 5 bases and J dropped 1 base, with 14 bases sitting between them. The CDR3 covers 15 residues. Per the germline V gene, CDR1 is LNHDA and CDR2 is SQIVND (reference sequence). The CDR3, as DNA: TGTGCCAGTAGTTTGCGGGGTTACCCCCAAGAGACCCAGTACTTC. Amino acid sequence: CASSLRGYPQETQYF.

The chain links TRBV11-3 to TRBJ1-1; 7 nucleotides align to TRBD1. Germline trimming cut 1 base from V and 7 bases from J; bases unmatched to any gene: 0. This CDR3 contains 12 residues. Germline CDR1 is SGHNT and CDR2 is YENEEA. The CDR3 DNA reads TGTGCCAGCAGCTTAGGGACAGGTGAAGCTTTCTTT. Translating gives CASSLGTGEAFF. The full variable domain, its missing parts supplied by reference TRBV11-3 and TRBJ1-1, is EAGVVQSPRYKIIEKKQPVAFWCNPISGHNTLYWYLQNLGQGPELLIRYENEEAVDDSQLPKDRFSAERLKGVDSTLKIQPAELGDSAVYLCASSLGTGEAFFGQGTRLTVV.

The chain links TRBV19 to TRBJ1-5; TRBD1 agrees at 8 bases. The V and J ends lost 5 bases and 4 bases, in that order; junction bases with no gene match: 7. CDR1 LNHDA and CDR2 SQIVND come from the germline V gene (reference sequence). CDR3 length equals 15 residues. This CDR3 reads CASSSGGSWNQPQHF. The CDR3 bases are TGTGCCAGTAGTTCAGGGGGCTCATGGAATCAGCCCCAGCATTTT.